This TCR beta chain is drawn from a study of monozygotic twins with inflammatory bowel disease. General observations from the study: Part of the variability in patient repertoires may have come from differing immunosuppressive treatments. Concordance status among twins (concordant versus discordant) showed no link to repertoire similarity, possibly from limited power. Cells of different T cell subtypes could not be told apart.

This CDR3 is built from 16 residues. The germline CDR1 and CDR2 sequences are DFQATT and SNEGSKA (reference sequence). As concerns this clonotype: Its antigen remains unidentified.

Collection of a roughly 2.5 ml blood sample took place per donor. TCRdb reprocessed the 5' RACE reads, with one entry per CDR3 protein and no DNA. This sample's clone table lists roughly 160,000 distinct CDR3 sequences. The clonotype originates from a human donor with ulcerative colitis or Crohn's disease, or a healthy co-twin of an affected twin (not recorded which). Input material: blood. The J gene is TRBJ2-3, the V gene TRBV20-1; the TCRdb call, TRBD1, lacks DNA for checking. The CDR3: CSAREPGQGRTDTQYF.